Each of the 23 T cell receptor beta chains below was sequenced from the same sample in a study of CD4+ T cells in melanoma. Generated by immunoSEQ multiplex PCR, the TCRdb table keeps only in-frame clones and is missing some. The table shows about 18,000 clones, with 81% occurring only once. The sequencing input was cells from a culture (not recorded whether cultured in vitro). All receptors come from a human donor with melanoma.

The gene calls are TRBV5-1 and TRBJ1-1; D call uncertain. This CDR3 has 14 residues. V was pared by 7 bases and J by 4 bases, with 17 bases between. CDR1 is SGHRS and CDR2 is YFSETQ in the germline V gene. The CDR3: CASEMGFGPTEAFF. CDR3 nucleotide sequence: TGCGCCAGCGAAATGGGATTTGGACCCACTGAAGCTTTCTTT.

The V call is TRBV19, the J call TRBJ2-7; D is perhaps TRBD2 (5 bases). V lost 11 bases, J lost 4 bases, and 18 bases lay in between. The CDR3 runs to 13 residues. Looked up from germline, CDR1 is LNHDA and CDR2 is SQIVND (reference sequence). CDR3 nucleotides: TGTGCCGCGGGCAGGCCAGGAGATTACGAGCAGTACTTC. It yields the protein CAAGRPGDYEQYF.

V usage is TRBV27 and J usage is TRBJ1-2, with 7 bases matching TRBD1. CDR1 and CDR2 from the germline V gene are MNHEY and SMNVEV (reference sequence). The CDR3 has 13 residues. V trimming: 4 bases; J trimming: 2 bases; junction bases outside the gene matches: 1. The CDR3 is CASSSTGNYGYTF. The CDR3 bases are TGTGCCAGCAGTTCGACAGGGAACTATGGCTACACCTTC.

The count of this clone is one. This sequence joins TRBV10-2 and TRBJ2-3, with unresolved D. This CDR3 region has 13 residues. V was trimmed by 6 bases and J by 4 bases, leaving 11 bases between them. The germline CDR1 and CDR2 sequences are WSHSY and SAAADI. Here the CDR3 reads CASSRHMSDTQYF. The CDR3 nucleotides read TGCGCCAGCAGCCGACACATGTCAGATACGCAGTATTTT.

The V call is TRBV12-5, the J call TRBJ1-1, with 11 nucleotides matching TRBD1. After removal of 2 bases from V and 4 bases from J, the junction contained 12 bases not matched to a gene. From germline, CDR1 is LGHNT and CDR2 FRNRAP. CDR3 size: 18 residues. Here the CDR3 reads CASGLTRGTGGIGTEAFF. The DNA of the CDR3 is TGTGCTAGTGGTTTGACCCGGGGGACAGGGGGAATCGGCACTGAAGCTTTCTTT.

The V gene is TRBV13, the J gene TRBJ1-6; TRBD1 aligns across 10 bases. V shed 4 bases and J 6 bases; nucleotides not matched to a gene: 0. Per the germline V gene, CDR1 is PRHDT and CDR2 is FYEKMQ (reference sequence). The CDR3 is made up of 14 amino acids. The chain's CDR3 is CASSWDRGNSPLHF. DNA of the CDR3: TGTGCCAGCAGCTGGGACAGGGGTAATTCACCCCTCCACTTT.

The CDR3 here is CASSLVIGADTQYF. The DNA of the CDR3 is TGTGCCAGCAGCTTAGTAATAGGGGCAGATACGCAGTATTTT. The chain recombines TRBV7-2 with TRBJ2-3; tentatively, D is TRBD1 (5 bases). Trimming removed 1 base at V and 4 bases at J, with 9 bases between. The CDR3 length is 14 residues. Looked up from germline, CDR1 is SGHTA and CDR2 is FQGNSA.

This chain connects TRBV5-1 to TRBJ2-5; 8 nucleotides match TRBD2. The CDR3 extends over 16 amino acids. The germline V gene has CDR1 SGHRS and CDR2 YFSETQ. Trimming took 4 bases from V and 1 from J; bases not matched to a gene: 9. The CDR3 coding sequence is TGCGCCAGCAGCACCCCCGGGCGGGGGGTCCAAGAGACCCAGTACTTC. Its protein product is CASSTPGRGVQETQYF.

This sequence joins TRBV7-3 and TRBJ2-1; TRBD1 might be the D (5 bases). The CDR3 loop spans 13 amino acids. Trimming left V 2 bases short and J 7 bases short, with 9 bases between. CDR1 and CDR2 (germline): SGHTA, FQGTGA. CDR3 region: CASSLAGSNEQFF. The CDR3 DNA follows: TGTGCCAGCAGCTTAGCAGGGTCAAATGAGCAGTTCTTC. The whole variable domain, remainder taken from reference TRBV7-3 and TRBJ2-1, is GAGVSQTPSNKVTEKGKYVELRCDPISGHTALYWYRQSLGQGPEFLIYFQGTGAADDSGLPNDRFFAVRPEGSVSTLKIQRTERGDSAVYLCASSLAGSNEQFFGPGTRLTVL.

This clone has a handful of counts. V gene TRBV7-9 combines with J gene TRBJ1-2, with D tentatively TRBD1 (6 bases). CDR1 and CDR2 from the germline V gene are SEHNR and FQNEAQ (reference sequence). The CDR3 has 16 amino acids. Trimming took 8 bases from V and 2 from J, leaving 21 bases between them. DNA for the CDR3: TGTGCCAGCCTCCTCACTGGGGGGGCTTCGAACTATGGCTACACCTTC. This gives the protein CASLLTGGASNYGYTF.

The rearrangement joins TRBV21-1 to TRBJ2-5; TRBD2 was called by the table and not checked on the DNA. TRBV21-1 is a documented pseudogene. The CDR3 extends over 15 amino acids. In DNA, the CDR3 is TGTGCCAGCAGCCCCTCTGGTGAGGGCACGGAGACCCAGTACTTC. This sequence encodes CASSPSGEGTETQYF.

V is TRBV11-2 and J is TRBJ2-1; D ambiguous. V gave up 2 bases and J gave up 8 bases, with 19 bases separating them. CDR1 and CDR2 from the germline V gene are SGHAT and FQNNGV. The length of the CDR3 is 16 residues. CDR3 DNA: TGTGCCAGCAGCTTACGGGCCAGTTTAACGAGCGATGAGCAGTTCTTC. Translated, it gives CASSLRASLTSDEQFF.

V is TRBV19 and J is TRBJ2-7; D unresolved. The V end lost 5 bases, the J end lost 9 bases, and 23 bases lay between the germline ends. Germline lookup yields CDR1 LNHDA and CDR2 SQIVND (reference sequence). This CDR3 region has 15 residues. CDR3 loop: CASSPVLSRKYGQYF. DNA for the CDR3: TGTGCCAGTAGTCCCGTTCTCTCTAGGAAGTATGGGCAGTACTTC.

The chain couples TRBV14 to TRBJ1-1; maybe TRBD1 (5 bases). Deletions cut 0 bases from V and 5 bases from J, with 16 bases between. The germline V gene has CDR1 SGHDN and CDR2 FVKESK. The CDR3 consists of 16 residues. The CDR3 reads CASSQDFGGVRTEAFF. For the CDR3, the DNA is TGTGCCAGCAGCCAAGATTTTGGAGGGGTGCGGACTGAAGCTTTCTTT.

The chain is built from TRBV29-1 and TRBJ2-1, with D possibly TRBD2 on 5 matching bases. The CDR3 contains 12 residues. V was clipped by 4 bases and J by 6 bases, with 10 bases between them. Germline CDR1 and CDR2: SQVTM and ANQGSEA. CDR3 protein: CSVGAGVNEQFF. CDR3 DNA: TGCAGCGTTGGGGCCGGGGTCAATGAGCAGTTCTTC.

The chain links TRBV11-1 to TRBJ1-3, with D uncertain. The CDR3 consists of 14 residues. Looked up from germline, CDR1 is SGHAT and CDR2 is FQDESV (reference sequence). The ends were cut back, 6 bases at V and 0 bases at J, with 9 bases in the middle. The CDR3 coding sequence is TGTGCCAGCAGTCCGGGCCACTCTGGAAACACCATATATTTT. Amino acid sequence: CASSPGHSGNTIYF.

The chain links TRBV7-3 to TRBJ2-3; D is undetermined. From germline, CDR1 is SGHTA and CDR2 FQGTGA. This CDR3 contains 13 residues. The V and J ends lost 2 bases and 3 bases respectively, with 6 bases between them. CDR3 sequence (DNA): TGTGCCAGCAGCTTAGTGACGACAGATACGCAGTATTTT. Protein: CASSLVTTDTQYF.

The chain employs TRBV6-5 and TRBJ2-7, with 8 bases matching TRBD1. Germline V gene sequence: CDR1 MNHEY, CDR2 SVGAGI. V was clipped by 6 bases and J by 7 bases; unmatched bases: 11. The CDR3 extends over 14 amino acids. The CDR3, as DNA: TGTGCCAGCAGCAAACCCGGGACAGGAGGTGAGCAGTACTTC. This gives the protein CASSKPGTGGEQYF.

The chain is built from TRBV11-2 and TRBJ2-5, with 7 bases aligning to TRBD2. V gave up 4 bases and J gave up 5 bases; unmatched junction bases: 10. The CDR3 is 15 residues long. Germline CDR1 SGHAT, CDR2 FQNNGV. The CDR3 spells CASSSRTSLWETQYF. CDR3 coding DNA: TGTGCCAGCAGCTCCCGGACTAGTCTGTGGGAGACCCAGTACTTC.

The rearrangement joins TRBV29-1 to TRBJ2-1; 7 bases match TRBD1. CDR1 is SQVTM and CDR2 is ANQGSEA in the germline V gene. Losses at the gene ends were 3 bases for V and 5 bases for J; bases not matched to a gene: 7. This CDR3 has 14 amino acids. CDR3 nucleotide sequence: TGCAGCGTTGATCCAGGACAGGTGAACAATGAGCAGTTCTTC. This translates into CSVDPGQVNNEQFF.

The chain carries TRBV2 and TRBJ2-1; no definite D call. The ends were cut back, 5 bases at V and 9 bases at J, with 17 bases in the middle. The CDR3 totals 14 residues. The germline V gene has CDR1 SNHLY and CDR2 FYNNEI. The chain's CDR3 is CASSLRVGRAEQFF. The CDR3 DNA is TGTGCCAGCAGTCTACGCGTGGGAAGAGCTGAGCAGTTCTTC.

In DNA, the CDR3 is TGTGCCAGCAGAGGGACGGACGGCGGACCCCTCCACTTT. It encodes CASRGTDGGPLHF. The chain employs TRBV2 and TRBJ1-6; perhaps TRBD1 as D (5 bases). Trimming left V 6 bases short and J 12 bases short, with 15 bases between. The CDR3 is made up of 13 amino acids. Germline values: CDR1 SNHLY, CDR2 FYNNEI. The full variable domain, completed using reference TRBV2 and TRBJ1-6, is EPEVTQTPSHQVTQMGQEVILRCVPISNHLYFYWYRQILGQKVEFLVSFYNNEISEKSEIFDDQFSVERPDGSNFTLKIRSTKLEDSAMYFCASRGTDGGPLHFGNGTRLTVT.

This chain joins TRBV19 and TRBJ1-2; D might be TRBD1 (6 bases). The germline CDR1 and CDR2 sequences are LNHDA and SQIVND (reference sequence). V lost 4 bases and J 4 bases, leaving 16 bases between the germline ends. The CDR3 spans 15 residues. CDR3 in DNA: TGTGCCAGTAGTACCCGGACAGCTTCCACCTATGGCTACACCTTC. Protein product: CASSTRTASTYGYTF.